The next 14 T cell receptor beta chains were all read from a single sample in a study of cytomegalovirus exposure and HLA in healthy donors. Use of 60 Vbeta and 13 Jbeta primers characterized the PCR. Assay used: immunoSEQ multiplex PCR; TCRdb lists only in-frame clones, some missing. This table holds 150,000 to 200,000 clones. Sequencing was done on a sample of PBMCs. Receptors were obtained from a boy younger than 18 in good health and CMV-seronegative.

The chain couples TRBV4-1 to TRBJ2-3; 8 bases map to TRBD1. Germline assignment: CDR1 MGHRA and CDR2 YSYEKL. The length of the CDR3 is 18 residues. With 4 bases clipped from V and 0 bases from J, the junction kept 12 bases outside the gene matches. In DNA form, the CDR3 reads TGCGCCAGCAGCCTGGGCCAAGGCGGACAGGGAAGCACAGATACGCAGTATTTT. Its protein product is CASSLGQGGQGSTDTQYF.

V gene TRBV10-3 combines with J gene TRBJ1-1, with a possible D match to TRBD1 (5 bases). V lost 4 bases and J lost 1, with 16 bases in between. Germline CDR1 and CDR2: ENHRY and SYGVKD. The CDR3 is 16 residues long. The CDR3 spells CAISVGTTWTNTEAFF. For the CDR3, the DNA is TGTGCCATCAGTGTAGGGACTACGTGGACGAACACTGAAGCTTTCTTT.

The rearrangement uses TRBV27 and TRBJ1-2; D may be TRBD1 (6 bases). Germline CDR1 MNHEY, CDR2 SMNVEV (reference sequence). This CDR3 is built from 16 residues. V was shortened by 0 bases and J by 1 base, with 12 bases between the two germline ends. The CDR3 region has the DNA TGTGCCAGCAGTTTATCTGGACAGAATAGTAACTATGGCTACACCTTC. It yields the protein CASSLSGQNSNYGYTF.

The rearrangement uses TRBV4-3 and TRBJ2-7; D unresolved. Looked up from germline, CDR1 is LGHNA and CDR2 is YSLEER. The CDR3 is made up of 13 amino acids. V was clipped by 4 bases and J by 5 bases, with 12 bases between them. CDR3 nucleotide sequence: TGCGCCAGCAGCCTTCTCAGGTACCACGAGCAGTACTTC. This sequence encodes CASSLLRYHEQYF.

The V call is TRBV4-1, the J call TRBJ2-7; 8 positions match TRBD1. This CDR3 contains 13 residues. CDR1 MGHRA and CDR2 YSYEKL come from the germline V gene. With 3 bases clipped from V and 5 bases from J, the junction kept 3 bases outside the gene matches. The DNA for the CDR3 is TGCGCCAGCAGCCAGAACAGGGGGAACGAGCAGTACTTC. Protein product: CASSQNRGNEQYF.

The V gene is TRBV6-1, the J gene TRBJ2-7; no reliable D call. The CDR3 is 12 residues long. Between the trimmed V and J ends, which lost 2 bases and 3 bases, there was a span of 5 bases. CDR1 MNHNS and CDR2 SASEGT come from the germline V gene. The CDR3: CASSELGYEQYF. As DNA, the CDR3 is TGTGCCAGCAGTGAACTCGGCTACGAGCAGTACTTC.

This rearrangement joins TRBV7-2 to TRBJ2-3, with 9 bases that match TRBD2. CDR1 and CDR2 from the germline V gene are SGHTA and FQGNSA. The CDR3 totals 18 residues. V lost 1 base, J lost 1 base, and 9 bases stayed unmatched. The CDR3 coding sequence is TGTGCCAGCAGCTTAGTTGCGGGGGGGCGTTCACGCACAGATACGCAGTATTTT. Protein product: CASSLVAGGRSRTDTQYF. Together with reference TRBV7-2 and TRBJ2-3, the CDR3 gives the full variable domain: GAGVSQSPSNKVTEKGKDVELRCDPISGHTALYWYRQSLGQGLEFLIYFQGNSAPDKSGLPSDRFSAERTGGSVSTLTIQRTQQEDSAVYLCASSLVAGGRSRTDTQYFGPGTRLTVL.

The genes are TRBV6-6 and TRBJ1-5; D gene uncertain. Trimming removed 8 bases from V and 1 base from J, with 6 bases in between. There are 12 residues in the CDR3. The germline CDR1 and CDR2 sequences are MNHNY and SVGAGI (reference sequence). The CDR3 sequence is CASGLSNQPQHF. In DNA form, the CDR3 reads TGTGCCAGCGGCCTCAGCAATCAGCCCCAGCATTTT.

The chain couples TRBV11-2 to TRBJ2-1, with 9 positions matching TRBD1. This CDR3 region has 13 residues. Per germline, CDR1 SGHAT and CDR2 FQNNGV. V shed 8 bases, J shed 4 bases, and the junction held 3 bases outside the gene matches. CDR3 coding DNA: TGTGCCAGCGGCGGGACAGGGTACAATGAGCAGTTCTTC. Its translation is CASGGTGYNEQFF. The full variable domain, its missing parts supplied by reference TRBV11-2 and TRBJ2-1, is EAGVAQSPRYKIIEKRQSVAFWCNPISGHATLYWYQQILGQGPKLLIQFQNNGVVDDSQLPKDRFSAERLKGVDSTLKIQPAKLEDSAVYLCASGGTGYNEQFFGPGTRLTVL.

V usage is TRBV27 and J usage is TRBJ2-7; 8 bases fit TRBD1. This CDR3 spans 14 amino acids. Germline lookup yields CDR1 MNHEY and CDR2 SMNVEV (reference sequence). Losses at the gene ends were 2 bases for V and 2 bases for J; bases not matched to a gene: 2. The CDR3 nucleotides read TGTGCCAGCAGTTTAGCAGGGGGCCCCTACGAGCAGTACTTC. Residues: CASSLAGGPYEQYF.

The chain employs TRBV7-8 and TRBJ1-5; possibly TRBD1 for D (5 bases). Trimming removed 5 bases at V and 5 bases at J, with 25 bases between. CDR1 is SGHVS and CDR2 is FQNEAQ in the germline V gene. CDR3 length: 18 amino acids. The CDR3 is CASSAKGSLQERDQPQHF. CDR3 nucleotides: TGTGCCAGCAGCGCAAAGGGTTCGCTACAGGAGCGGGATCAGCCCCAGCATTTT.

The chain carries TRBV7-9 and TRBJ2-1; 13 nucleotides align to TRBD2. Germline loops: CDR1 SEHNR, CDR2 FQNEAQ (reference sequence). After removal of 6 bases from V and 5 bases from J, the junction contained 4 bases not matched to a gene. This CDR3 spans 15 amino acids. In nucleotides, the CDR3 is TGTGCCAGCAGACCCACTAGCGGGGGGGACAATGAGCAGTTCTTC. Translated, it gives CASRPTSGGDNEQFF.

The chain employs TRBV13 and TRBJ2-5, with 7 positions matching TRBD2. CDR1 and CDR2 from the germline V gene are PRHDT and FYEKMQ (reference sequence). V shed 4 bases, J shed 1 base, and the junction held 12 bases outside the gene matches. CDR3 size: 17 residues. CDR3 in DNA: TGTGCCAGCAGCTCTCGAAGTTTGGGAGGGGCCCAAGAGACCCAGTACTTC. Translation gives CASSSRSLGGAQETQYF.

The rearrangement links TRBV18 to TRBJ2-7; 10 nucleotides align to TRBD1. The CDR3 is 15 residues long. Germline lookup yields CDR1 KGHSH and CDR2 LQKENI. V shed 5 bases and J 2 bases; nucleotides not matched to a gene: 6. CDR3 residues: CASSSPDRGTYEQYF. DNA for the CDR3: TGTGCCAGCTCAAGTCCGGACAGGGGGACCTACGAGCAGTACTTC.